This T cell receptor (beta chain) was found in a study of identical twins. TCRdb used MiXCR to reprocess the 5' RACE reads, holding one entry per CDR3 protein. The sample records hundreds of thousands of distinct CDR3 sequences, less than 25% being singletons. The CDR3 runs to 14 residues. The V and J ends lost 5 bases and 5 bases respectively, with 15 bases between them. These data are also associated with another study on T cells expressing NK-cell markers.

Material for sequencing was PBMCs. This clonotype was obtained from a young woman in good health. The V gene is TRBV12-3 or TRBV12-4, the J gene TRBJ1-1; D remains unclear. The CDR3 DNA follows: TGTGCCAGCAGTGCCCCGGGCCTTCCGACTGAAGCTTTCTTT. Its protein product is CASSAPGLPTEAFF.